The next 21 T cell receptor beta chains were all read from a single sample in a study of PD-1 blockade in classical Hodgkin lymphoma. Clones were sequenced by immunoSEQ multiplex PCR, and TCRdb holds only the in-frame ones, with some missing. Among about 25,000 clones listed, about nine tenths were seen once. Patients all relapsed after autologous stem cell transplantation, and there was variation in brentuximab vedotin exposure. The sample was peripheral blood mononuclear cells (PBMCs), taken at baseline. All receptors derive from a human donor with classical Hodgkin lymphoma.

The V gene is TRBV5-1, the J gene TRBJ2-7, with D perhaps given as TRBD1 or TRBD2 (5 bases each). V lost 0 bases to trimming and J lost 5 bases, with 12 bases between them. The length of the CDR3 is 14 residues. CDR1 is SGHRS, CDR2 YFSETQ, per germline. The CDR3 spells CASSLVGAEDEQYF. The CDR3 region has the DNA TGCGCCAGCAGCTTGGTTGGGGCGGAGGACGAGCAGTACTTC.

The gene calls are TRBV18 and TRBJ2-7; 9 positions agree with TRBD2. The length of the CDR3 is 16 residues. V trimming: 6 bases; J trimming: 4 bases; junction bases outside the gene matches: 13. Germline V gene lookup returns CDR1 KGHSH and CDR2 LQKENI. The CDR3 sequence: CASSPRRMGLAYEQYF. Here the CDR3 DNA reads TGTGCCAGCTCTCCTCGAAGAATGGGACTAGCTTACGAGCAGTACTTC.

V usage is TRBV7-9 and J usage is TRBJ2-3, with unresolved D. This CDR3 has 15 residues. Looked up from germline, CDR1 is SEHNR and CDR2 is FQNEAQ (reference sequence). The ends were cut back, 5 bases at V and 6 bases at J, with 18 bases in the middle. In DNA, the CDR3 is TGTGCCAGCAGCCCAAGGGATGGGTATGAGGATACGCAGTATTTT. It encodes CASSPRDGYEDTQYF. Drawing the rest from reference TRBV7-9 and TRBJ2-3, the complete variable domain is DTGVSQNPRHKITKRGQNVTFRCDPISEHNRLYWYRQTLGQGPEFLTYFQNEAQLEKSRLLSDRFSAERPKGSFSTLEIQRTEQGDSAMYLCASSPRDGYEDTQYFGPGTRLTVL.

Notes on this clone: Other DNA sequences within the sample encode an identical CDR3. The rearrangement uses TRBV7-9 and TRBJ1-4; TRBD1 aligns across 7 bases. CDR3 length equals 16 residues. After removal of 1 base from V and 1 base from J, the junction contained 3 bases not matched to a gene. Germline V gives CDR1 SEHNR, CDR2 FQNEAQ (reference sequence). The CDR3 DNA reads TGTGCCAGCAGCTTAGACAGGGGCCTAACTAATGAAAAACTGTTTTTT. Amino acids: CASSLDRGLTNEKLFF.

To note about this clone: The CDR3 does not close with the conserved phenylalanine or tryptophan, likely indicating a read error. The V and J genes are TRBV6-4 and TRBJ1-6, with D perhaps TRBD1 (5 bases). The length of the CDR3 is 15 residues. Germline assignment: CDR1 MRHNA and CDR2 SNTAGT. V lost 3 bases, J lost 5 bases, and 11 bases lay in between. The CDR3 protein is CASSEEGDNNSPLHL. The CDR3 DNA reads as TGTGCCAGCAGTGAAGAAGGGGATAATAATTCACCCCTCCACCTT.

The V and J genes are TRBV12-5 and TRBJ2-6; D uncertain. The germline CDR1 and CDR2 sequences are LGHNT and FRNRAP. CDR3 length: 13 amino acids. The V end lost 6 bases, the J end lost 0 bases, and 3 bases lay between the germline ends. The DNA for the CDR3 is TGTGCTAGTGGCTTCTCTGGGGCCAACGTCCTGACTTTC. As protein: CASGFSGANVLTF.

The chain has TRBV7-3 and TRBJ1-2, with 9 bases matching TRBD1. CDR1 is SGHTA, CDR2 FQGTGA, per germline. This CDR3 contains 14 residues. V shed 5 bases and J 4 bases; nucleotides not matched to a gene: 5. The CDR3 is CASSPTGQGYGYTF. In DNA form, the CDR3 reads TGTGCCAGCAGCCCGACGGGACAGGGCTATGGCTACACCTTC. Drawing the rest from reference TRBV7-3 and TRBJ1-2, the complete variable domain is GAGVSQTPSNKVTEKGKYVELRCDPISGHTALYWYRQSLGQGPEFLIYFQGTGAADDSGLPNDRFFAVRPEGSVSTLKIQRTERGDSAVYLCASSPTGQGYGYTFGSGTRLTVV.

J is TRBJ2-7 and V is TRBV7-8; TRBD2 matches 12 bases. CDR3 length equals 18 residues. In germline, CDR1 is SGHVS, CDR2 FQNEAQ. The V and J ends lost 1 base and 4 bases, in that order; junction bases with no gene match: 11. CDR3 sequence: CASSLVSSGGAVIYEQYF. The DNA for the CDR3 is TGTGCCAGCAGCTTAGTCTCTAGCGGGGGGGCCGTGATATACGAGCAGTACTTC.

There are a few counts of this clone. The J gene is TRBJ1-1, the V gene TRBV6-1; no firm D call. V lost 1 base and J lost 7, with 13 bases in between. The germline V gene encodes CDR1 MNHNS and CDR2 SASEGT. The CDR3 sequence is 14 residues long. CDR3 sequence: CASSEDGETSEAFF. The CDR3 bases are TGTGCCAGCAGTGAAGATGGGGAGACAAGTGAAGCTTTCTTT.

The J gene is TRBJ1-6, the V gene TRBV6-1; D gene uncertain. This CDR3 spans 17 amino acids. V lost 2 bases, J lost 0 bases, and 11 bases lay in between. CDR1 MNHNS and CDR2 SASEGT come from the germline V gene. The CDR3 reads CASSEFGQSSYNSPLHF. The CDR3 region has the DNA TGTGCCAGCAGTGAATTTGGGCAGAGCTCCTATAATTCACCCCTCCACTTT.

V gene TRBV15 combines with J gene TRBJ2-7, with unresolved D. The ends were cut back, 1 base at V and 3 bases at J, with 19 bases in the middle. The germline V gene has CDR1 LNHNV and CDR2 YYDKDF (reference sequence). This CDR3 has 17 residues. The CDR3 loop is CATSRGVVGWRIYEQYF. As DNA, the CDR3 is TGTGCCACCAGCAGAGGCGTTGTTGGGTGGAGAATCTACGAGCAGTACTTC.

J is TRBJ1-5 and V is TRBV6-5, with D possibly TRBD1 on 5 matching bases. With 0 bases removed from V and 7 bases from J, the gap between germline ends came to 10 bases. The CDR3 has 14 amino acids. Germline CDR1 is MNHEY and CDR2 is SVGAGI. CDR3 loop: CASSYSGPGQPQHF. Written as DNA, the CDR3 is TGTGCCAGCAGTTACTCGGGACCAGGGCAGCCCCAGCATTTT.

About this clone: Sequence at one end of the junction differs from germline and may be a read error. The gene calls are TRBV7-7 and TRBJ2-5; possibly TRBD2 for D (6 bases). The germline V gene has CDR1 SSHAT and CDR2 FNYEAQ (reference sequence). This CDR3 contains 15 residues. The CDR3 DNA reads TGTGCTAGCAGCTTCCAGGCGGGGCCGGGTGAGACCCAGTACTTC. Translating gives CASSFQAGPGETQYF.

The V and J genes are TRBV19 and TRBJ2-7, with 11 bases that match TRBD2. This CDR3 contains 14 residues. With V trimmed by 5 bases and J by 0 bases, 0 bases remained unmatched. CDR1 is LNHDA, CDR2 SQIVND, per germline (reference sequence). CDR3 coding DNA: TGTGCCAGTAGTGGACTAGCGGGCTCCTACGAGCAGTACTTC. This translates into CASSGLAGSYEQYF.

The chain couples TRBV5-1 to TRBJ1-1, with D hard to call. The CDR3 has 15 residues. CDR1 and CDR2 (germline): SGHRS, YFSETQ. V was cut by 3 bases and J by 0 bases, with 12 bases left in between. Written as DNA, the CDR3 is TGCGCCAGCAGCTCCATGGATCCAATGAACACTGAAGCTTTCTTT. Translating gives CASSSMDPMNTEAFF.

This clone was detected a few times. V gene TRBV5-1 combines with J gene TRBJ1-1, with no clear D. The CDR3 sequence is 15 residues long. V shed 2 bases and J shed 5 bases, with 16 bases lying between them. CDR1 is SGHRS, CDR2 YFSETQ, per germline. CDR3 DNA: TGCGCCAGCAGCTTTGAGCCGAAAGGCGGGACTGAAGCTTTCTTT. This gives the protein CASSFEPKGGTEAFF.

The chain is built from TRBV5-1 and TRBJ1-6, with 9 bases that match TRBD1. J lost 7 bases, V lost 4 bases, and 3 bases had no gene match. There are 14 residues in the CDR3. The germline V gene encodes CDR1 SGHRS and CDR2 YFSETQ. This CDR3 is CASSTGQGNSPLHF. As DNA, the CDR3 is TGCGCCAGCAGCACGGGACAGGGAAATTCACCCCTCCACTTT.

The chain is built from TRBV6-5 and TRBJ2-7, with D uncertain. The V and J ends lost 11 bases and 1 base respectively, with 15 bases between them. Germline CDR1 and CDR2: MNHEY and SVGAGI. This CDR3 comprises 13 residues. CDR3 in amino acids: CAASRSPSYEQYF. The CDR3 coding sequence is TGTGCCGCATCCCGGTCGCCATCCTACGAGCAGTACTTC.

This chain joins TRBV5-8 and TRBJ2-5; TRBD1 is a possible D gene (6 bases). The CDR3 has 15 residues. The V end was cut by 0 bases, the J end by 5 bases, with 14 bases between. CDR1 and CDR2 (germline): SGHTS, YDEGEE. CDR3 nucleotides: TGTGCCAGCAGCTTGGCCGTTGGGGGCGCGGAGACCCAGTACTTC. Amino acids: CASSLAVGGAETQYF.

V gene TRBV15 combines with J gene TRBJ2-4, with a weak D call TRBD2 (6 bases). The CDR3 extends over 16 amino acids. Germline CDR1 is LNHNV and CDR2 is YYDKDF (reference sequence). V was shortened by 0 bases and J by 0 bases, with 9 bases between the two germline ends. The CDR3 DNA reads TGTGCCACCAGCAGAGATTGGGGGGTAGCCAAAAACATTCAGTACTTC. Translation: CATSRDWGVAKNIQYF. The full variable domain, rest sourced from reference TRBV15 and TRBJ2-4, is DAMVIQNPRYQVTQFGKPVTLSCSQTLNHNVMYWYQQKSSQAPKLLFHYYDKDFNNEADTPDNFQSRRPNTSFCFLDIRSPGLGDTAMYLCATSRDWGVAKNIQYFGAGTRLSVL.

CDR3 loop: CASSGGAGYGYTF. The DNA for the CDR3 is TGTGCCAGCAGCGGCGGGGCCGGCTATGGCTACACCTTC. The chain couples TRBV7-8 to TRBJ1-2; tentatively, D is TRBD1 (5 bases). V gave up 5 bases and J gave up 4 bases, with 11 bases separating them. This CDR3 comprises 13 residues. In germline, CDR1 is SGHVS, CDR2 FQNEAQ.